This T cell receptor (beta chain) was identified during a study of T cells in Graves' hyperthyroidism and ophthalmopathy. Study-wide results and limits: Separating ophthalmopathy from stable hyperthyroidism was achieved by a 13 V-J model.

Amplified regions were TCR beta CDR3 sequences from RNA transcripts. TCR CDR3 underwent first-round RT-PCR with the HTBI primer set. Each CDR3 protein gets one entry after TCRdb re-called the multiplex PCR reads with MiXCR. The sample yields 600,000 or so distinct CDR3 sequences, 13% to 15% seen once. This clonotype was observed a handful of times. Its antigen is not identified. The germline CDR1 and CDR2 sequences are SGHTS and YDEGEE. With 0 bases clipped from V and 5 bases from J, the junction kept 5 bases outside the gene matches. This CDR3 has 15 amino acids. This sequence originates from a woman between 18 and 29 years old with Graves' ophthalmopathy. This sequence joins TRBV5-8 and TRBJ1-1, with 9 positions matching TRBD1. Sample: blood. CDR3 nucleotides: TGTGCCAGCAGCTTGGTAACAGGGGGCTCGACTGAAGCTTTCTTT. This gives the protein CASSLVTGGSTEAFF.